The rows below give T cell receptor beta chains drawn from one sample of a study of cytomegalovirus exposure and HLA in healthy donors. Profiling relied on immunoSEQ multiplex PCR, and the TCRdb table lists in-frame clones only, not all of them. Here the sample spans some 200,000 clones, 65% to 85% being singletons. Sequenced sample: PBMCs. All receptors come from a boy between 2 and 10 years old in good health and CMV-seronegative. The CDR3 runs from the conserved cysteine through the conserved F or W. A D gene is named only where the DNA matches it firmly. Size values are once, few and many counts, or a class for expanded clones, and some rows have none.

D: NA; V: TRBV7-9; J: TRBJ2-5; size: NA; length: 17; CDR3: CASRKTGGTGYQETQYF; DNA: TGTGCCAGCAGAAAAACGGGAGGGACAGGGTACCAAGAGACCCAGTACTTC
D: TRBD2; V: TRBV6-5; J: TRBJ2-1; size: NA; length: 14; CDR3: CASGSGANYNEQFF; DNA: TGTGCCAGCGGTAGCGGGGCTAACTACAATGAGCAGTTCTTC
D: NA; V: TRBV30; J: TRBJ1-1; size: NA; length: 13; CDR3: CAWSRGGNTEAFF; DNA: TGTGCCTGGAGTAGGGGAGGGAACACTGAAGCTTTCTTT
D: TRBD2; V: TRBV9; J: TRBJ2-2; size: NA; length: 19; CDR3: CASSGRTPPPGGHAGELFF; DNA: TGTGCCAGCAGCGGTAGAACCCCTCCACCGGGAGGGCACGCCGGGGAGCTGTTTTTT
D: NA; V: TRBV7-8; J: TRBJ2-2; size: NA; length: 17; CDR3: CASSLGLGQGYTGELFF; DNA: TGTGCCAGCAGCTTAGGTTTGGGGCAGGGGTACACCGGGGAGCTGTTTTTT
D: NA; V: TRBV5-5; J: TRBJ1-4; size: NA; length: 15; CDR3: CASSQGRTTNEKLFF; DNA: TGTGCCAGCAGCCAGGGAAGGACAACTAATGAAAAACTGTTTTTT
D: NA; V: TRBV20-1; J: TRBJ2-7; size: NA; length: 11; CDR3: CSADGDYEQYF; DNA: TGCAGTGCTGACGGGGATTACGAGCAGTACTTC
D: TRBD1; V: TRBV5-1; J: TRBJ2-5; size: NA; length: 16; CDR3: CASSIRDRGRLETQYF; DNA: TGCGCCAGCAGCATCCGGGACAGGGGGCGCTTAGAGACCCAGTACTTC
D: TRBD2; V: TRBV11-2; J: TRBJ2-1; size: NA; length: 15; CDR3: CASRRLAGKPHEQFF; DNA: TGTGCCAGCAGGCGACTAGCGGGAAAGCCCCATGAGCAGTTCTTC
D: TRBD1; V: TRBV13; J: TRBJ1-4; size: NA; length: 14; CDR3: CASSLGAGGAGLFF; DNA: TGTGCCAGCAGCTTAGGGGCAGGGGGCGCCGGGCTGTTTTTT
D: NA; V: TRBV6-5; J: TRBJ1-1; size: NA; length: 15; CDR3: CASSTTETRRGGAFF; DNA: TGTGCCAGCAGCACTACCGAAACTCGCCGGGGGGGAGCTTTCTTT
D: TRBD2; V: TRBV14; J: TRBJ2-1; size: NA; length: 15; CDR3: CASSQGLAGRGEQFF; DNA: TGTGCCAGCAGCCAAGGGCTAGCGGGACGCGGTGAGCAGTTCTTC
D: TRBD2; V: TRBV6-5; J: TRBJ2-7; size: NA; length: 15; CDR3: CASSYSTGTSYEQYF; DNA: TGTGCCAGCAGTTACTCGACCGGGACTAGCTACGAGCAGTACTTC
D: TRBD2; V: TRBV30; J: TRBJ2-3; size: NA; length: 14; CDR3: CAWSIAGVPDTQYF; DNA: TGTGCCTGGAGTATAGCGGGAGTCCCTGATACGCAGTATTTT
D: NA; V: TRBV27; J: TRBJ1-1; size: NA; length: 11; CDR3: CASSLGRRAFF; DNA: TGTGCCAGCAGTTTAGGTAGGAGGGCTTTCTTT
D: NA; V: TRBV27; J: TRBJ2-7; size: NA; length: 12; CDR3: CASRRGVGEQYF; DNA: TGTGCCAGCCGGCGAGGTGTAGGCGAGCAGTACTTC
D: NA; V: TRBV4-1; J: TRBJ2-1; size: few; length: 13; CDR3: CASSQESFNEQFF; DNA: TGCGCCAGCAGCCAAGAAAGCTTCAATGAGCAGTTCTTC
D: NA; V: TRBV29-1; J: TRBJ1-2; size: NA; length: 14; CDR3: CSVERAPGDYGYTF; DNA: TGCAGCGTTGAAAGGGCCCCAGGGGACTATGGCTACACCTTC
D: TRBD1; V: TRBV25-1; J: TRBJ1-5; size: NA; length: 15; CDR3: CASSDRGLGNQPQHF; DNA: TGTGCCAGCAGTGACAGGGGGTTAGGCAATCAGCCCCAGCATTTT
D: TRBD1; V: TRBV9; J: TRBJ2-3; size: NA; length: 16; CDR3: CASSVGWTGATDTQYF; DNA: TGTGCCAGTAGCGTAGGATGGACAGGGGCCACAGATACGCAGTATTTT
D: NA; V: TRBV19; J: TRBJ1-5; size: once; length: 15; CDR3: CASRTWGDSNQPQHF; DNA: TGTGCCAGTAGGACCTGGGGGGATAGCAATCAGCCCCAGCATTTT
D: TRBD2; V: TRBV4-1; J: TRBJ2-2; size: NA; length: 15; CDR3: CASSQRLAVAGELFF; DNA: TGCGCCAGCAGCCAGCGACTAGCGGTTGCTGGGGAGCTGTTTTTT
D: NA; V: TRBV29-1; J: TRBJ1-2; size: NA; length: 9; CDR3: CSVVPGLTF; DNA: TGCAGCGTTGTTCCTGGCCTTACCTTC
D: NA; V: TRBV10-3; J: TRBJ1-1; size: NA; length: 11; CDR3: CAISEQCEAFF; DNA: TGTGCCATCAGTGAACAGTGTGAAGCTTTCTTT
D: NA; V: TRBV4-1; J: TRBJ1-2; size: NA; length: 13; CDR3: CASSQGGGYGYTF; DNA: TGCGCCAGCAGCCAAGGGGGGGGCTATGGCTACACCTTC
D: TRBD2; V: TRBV9; J: TRBJ2-7; size: NA; length: 16; CDR3: CASSVGVSGGVYEQYF; DNA: TGTGCCAGCAGCGTAGGGGTTAGCGGGGGGGTGTACGAGCAGTACTTC
D: NA; V: TRBV4-1; J: TRBJ2-3; size: few; length: 13; CDR3: CASSLGDTDTQYF; DNA: TGCGCCAGCAGCCTAGGGGACACAGATACGCAGTATTTT
D: TRBD1; V: TRBV2; J: TRBJ2-5; size: NA; length: 13; CDR3: CASTLTGEETQYF; DNA: TGTGCCAGCACTTTGACAGGGGAAGAGACCCAGTACTTC
D: NA; V: TRBV6-6; J: TRBJ1-1; size: NA; length: 14; CDR3: CASSYETGNTEAFF; DNA: TGTGCCAGCAGTTACGAGACAGGGAACACTGAAGCTTTCTTT
D: TRBD2; V: TRBV5-6; J: TRBJ2-1; size: NA; length: 15; CDR3: CASSLGEGVYNEQFF; DNA: TGTGCCAGCAGCTTGGGGGAGGGAGTCTACAATGAGCAGTTCTTC
D: NA; V: TRBV29-1; J: TRBJ2-3; size: once; length: 12; CDR3: CSVVVTTDTQYF; DNA: TGCAGCGTTGTAGTCACCACAGATACGCAGTATTTT
D: NA; V: TRBV28; J: TRBJ2-7; size: NA; length: 13; CDR3: CASSFGGSYEQYF; DNA: TGTGCCAGCAGTTTTGGGGGGAGCTACGAGCAGTACTTC
D: NA; V: TRBV9; J: TRBJ2-1; size: NA; length: 14; CDR3: CASLTQGSYNEQFF; DNA: TGTGCCAGCCTCACGCAGGGCTCCTACAATGAGCAGTTCTTC
D: NA; V: TRBV9; J: TRBJ2-4; size: once; length: 18; CDR3: CASSVYPDGGIAKNIQYF; DNA: TGTGCCAGCAGCGTATACCCGGACGGGGGAATAGCCAAAAACATTCAGTACTTC
D: NA; V: TRBV12-5; J: TRBJ1-5; size: NA; length: 15; CDR3: CASGLARGFDQPQHF; DNA: TGTGCTAGTGGTTTGGCAAGAGGGTTCGATCAGCCCCAGCATTTT
D: NA; V: TRBV10-3; J: TRBJ2-5; size: NA; length: 14; CDR3: CATQGTRAEETQYF; DNA: TGTGCCACCCAGGGAACCCGCGCGGAAGAGACCCAGTACTTC
D: NA; V: TRBV19; J: TRBJ1-4; size: NA; length: 15; CDR3: CASSETRTTNEKLFF; DNA: TGTGCCAGTAGTGAGACAAGAACAACTAATGAAAAACTGTTTTTT
D: TRBD1; V: TRBV7-9; J: TRBJ2-1; size: NA; length: 15; CDR3: CASSLLGQGTSEQFF; DNA: TGTGCCAGCAGCTTATTGGGACAGGGGACCAGTGAGCAGTTCTTC
D: NA; V: TRBV6-5; J: TRBJ1-6; size: NA; length: 14; CDR3: CASRLQGLGSPLHF; DNA: TGTGCCAGCAGACTACAGGGCCTGGGTTCACCCCTCCACTTT
D: TRBD2; V: TRBV5-1; J: TRBJ2-1; size: NA; length: 16; CDR3: CASSQDLAGDYNEQFF; DNA: TGCGCCAGCAGCCAGGACCTAGCGGGGGACTACAATGAGCAGTTCTTC
D: NA; V: TRBV2; J: TRBJ1-2; size: NA; length: 13; CDR3: CASSAQGSGGYTF; DNA: TGTGCCAGCAGTGCACAGGGATCCGGTGGCTACACCTTC
D: NA; V: TRBV6-6; J: TRBJ2-1; size: NA; length: 15; CDR3: CASSYGQLGDNEQFF; DNA: TGTGCCAGCAGTTACGGACAGCTAGGGGACAATGAGCAGTTCTTC
D: NA; V: TRBV14; J: TRBJ1-1; size: NA; length: 13; CDR3: CASSGGVNTEAFF; DNA: TGTGCCAGCAGCGGGGGGGTGAACACTGAAGCTTTCTTT
D: NA; V: TRBV2; J: TRBJ1-1; size: few; length: 10; CDR3: CASSDAEAFF; DNA: TGTGCCAGCAGTGACGCTGAAGCTTTCTTT
D: NA; V: TRBV30; J: TRBJ2-3; size: NA; length: 13; CDR3: CAWSVAIHDTQYF; DNA: TGTGCCTGGTCGGTAGCGATCCATGATACGCAGTATTTT
D: NA; V: TRBV30; J: TRBJ1-4; size: few; length: 14; CDR3: CAWSVGGANEKLFF; DNA: TGTGCCTGGAGTGTGGGGGGAGCTAATGAAAAACTGTTTTTT
D: TRBD2; V: TRBV4-2; J: TRBJ2-5; size: NA; length: 15; CDR3: CASSPTSGSLETQYF; DNA: TGTGCCAGCAGCCCGACTAGCGGGAGTCTAGAGACCCAGTACTTC
D: TRBD2; V: TRBV13; J: TRBJ2-1; size: NA; length: 16; CDR3: CASSPSTSGRLYEQFF; DNA: TGTGCCAGCAGCCCATCCACTAGCGGGAGGTTGTATGAGCAGTTCTTC
D: NA; V: TRBV19; J: TRBJ1-6; size: NA; length: 12; CDR3: CASSIVDSPLHF; DNA: TGTGCCAGTAGTATCGTCGATTCACCCCTCCACTTT
D: TRBD1; V: TRBV9; J: TRBJ1-5; size: NA; length: 15; CDR3: CASSQGQGAYQPQHF; DNA: TGTGCCAGCAGTCAAGGACAGGGGGCTTATCAGCCCCAGCATTTT